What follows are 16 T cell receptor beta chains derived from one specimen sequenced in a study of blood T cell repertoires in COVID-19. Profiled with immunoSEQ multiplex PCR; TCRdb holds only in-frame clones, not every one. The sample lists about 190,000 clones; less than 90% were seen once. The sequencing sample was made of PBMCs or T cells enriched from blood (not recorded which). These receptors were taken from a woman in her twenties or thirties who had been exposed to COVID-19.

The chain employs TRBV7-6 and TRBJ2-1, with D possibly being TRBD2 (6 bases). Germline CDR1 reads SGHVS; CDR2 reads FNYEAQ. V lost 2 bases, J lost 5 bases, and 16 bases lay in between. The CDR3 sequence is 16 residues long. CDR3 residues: CASSLSPLANNNEQFF. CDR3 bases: TGTGCCAGCAGCTTAAGTCCACTAGCCAATAACAATGAGCAGTTCTTC.

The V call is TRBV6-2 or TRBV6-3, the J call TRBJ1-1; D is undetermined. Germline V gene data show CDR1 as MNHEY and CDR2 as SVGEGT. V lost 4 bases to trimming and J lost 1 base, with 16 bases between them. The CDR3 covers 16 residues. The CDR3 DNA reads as TGTGCCAGCAGTTCGTATACAGTCACCCGGAACACTGAAGCTTTCTTT. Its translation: CASSSYTVTRNTEAFF.

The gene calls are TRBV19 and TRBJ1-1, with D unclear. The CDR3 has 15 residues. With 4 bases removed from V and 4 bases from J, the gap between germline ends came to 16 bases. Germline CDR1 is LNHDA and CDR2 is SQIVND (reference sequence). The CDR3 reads CASSTPVVRATEAFF. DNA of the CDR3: TGTGCCAGTAGTACCCCAGTGGTGCGGGCCACTGAAGCTTTCTTT.

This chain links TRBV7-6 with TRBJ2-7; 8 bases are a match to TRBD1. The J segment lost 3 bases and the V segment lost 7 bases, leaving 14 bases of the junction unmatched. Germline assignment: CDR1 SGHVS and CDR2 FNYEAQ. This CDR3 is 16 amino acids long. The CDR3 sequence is CASTAESGGSIYEQYF. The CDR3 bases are TGTGCCAGCACCGCAGAATCAGGGGGCTCGATCTACGAGCAGTACTTC. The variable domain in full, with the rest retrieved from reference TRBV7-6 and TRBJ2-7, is GAGVSQSPRYKVTKRGQDVALRCDPISGHVSLYWYRQALGQGPEFLTYFNYEAQQDKSGLPNDRFSAERPEGSISTLTIQRTEQRDSAMYRCASTAESGGSIYEQYFGPGTRLTVT.

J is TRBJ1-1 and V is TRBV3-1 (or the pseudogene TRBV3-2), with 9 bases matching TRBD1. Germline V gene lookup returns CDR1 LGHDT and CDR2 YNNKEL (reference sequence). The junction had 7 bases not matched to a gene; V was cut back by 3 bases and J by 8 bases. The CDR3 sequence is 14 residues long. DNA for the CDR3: TGTGCCAGCAGCCAGCGGGGGACAGGGTCAGAAGCTTTCTTT. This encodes CASSQRGTGSEAFF.

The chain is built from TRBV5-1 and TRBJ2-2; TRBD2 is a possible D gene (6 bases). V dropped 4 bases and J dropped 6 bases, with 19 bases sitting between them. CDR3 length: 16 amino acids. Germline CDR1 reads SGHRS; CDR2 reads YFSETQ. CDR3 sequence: CASSPRGALASGELFF. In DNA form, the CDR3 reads TGCGCCAGCAGCCCCCGCGGGGCGTTAGCATCCGGGGAGCTGTTTTTT.

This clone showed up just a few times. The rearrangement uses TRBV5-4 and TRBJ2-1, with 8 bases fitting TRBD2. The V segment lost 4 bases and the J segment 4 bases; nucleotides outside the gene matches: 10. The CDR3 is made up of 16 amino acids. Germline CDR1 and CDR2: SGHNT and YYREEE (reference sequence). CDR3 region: CASSGSGTRPYNEQFF. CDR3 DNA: TGTGCCAGCAGCGGATCCGGGACTAGGCCTTACAATGAGCAGTTCTTC.

Here the CDR3 DNA reads TGTGCCAGCAGTTATGGGGATGGGGCCTCCTACGAGCAGTACTTC. Protein product: CASSYGDGASYEQYF. The chain links TRBV7-6 to TRBJ2-7, with D perhaps matching TRBD1 (5 bases). With 6 bases removed from V and 0 bases from J, the gap between germline ends came to 15 bases. CDR3 length: 15 amino acids. From germline, CDR1 is SGHVS and CDR2 FNYEAQ.

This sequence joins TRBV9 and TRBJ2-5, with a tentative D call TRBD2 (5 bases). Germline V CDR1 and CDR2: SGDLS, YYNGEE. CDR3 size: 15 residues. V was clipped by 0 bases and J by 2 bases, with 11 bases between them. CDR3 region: CASSVGASGQETQYF. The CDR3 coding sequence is TGTGCCAGCAGCGTAGGGGCGTCGGGGCAAGAGACCCAGTACTTC.

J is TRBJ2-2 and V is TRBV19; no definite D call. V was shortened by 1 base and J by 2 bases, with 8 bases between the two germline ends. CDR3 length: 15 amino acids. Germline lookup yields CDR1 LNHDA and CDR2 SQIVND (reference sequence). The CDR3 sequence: CASSIGTVNTGELFF. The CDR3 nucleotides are TGTGCCAGTAGTATAGGAACAGTAAACACCGGGGAGCTGTTTTTT.

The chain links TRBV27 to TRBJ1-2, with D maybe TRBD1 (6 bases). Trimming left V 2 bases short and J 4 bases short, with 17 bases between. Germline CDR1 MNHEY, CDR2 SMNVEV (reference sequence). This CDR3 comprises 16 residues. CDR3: CASSLTGTTVLYGYTF. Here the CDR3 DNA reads TGTGCCAGCAGTTTAACCGGGACAACGGTGCTCTATGGCTACACCTTC.

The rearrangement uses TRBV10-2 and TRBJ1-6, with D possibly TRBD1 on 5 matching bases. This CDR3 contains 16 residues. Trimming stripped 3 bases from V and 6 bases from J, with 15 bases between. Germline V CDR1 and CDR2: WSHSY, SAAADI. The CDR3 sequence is CASSDATAYPNSPLHF. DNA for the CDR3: TGCGCCAGCAGTGACGCGACAGCCTACCCTAATTCACCCCTCCACTTT.

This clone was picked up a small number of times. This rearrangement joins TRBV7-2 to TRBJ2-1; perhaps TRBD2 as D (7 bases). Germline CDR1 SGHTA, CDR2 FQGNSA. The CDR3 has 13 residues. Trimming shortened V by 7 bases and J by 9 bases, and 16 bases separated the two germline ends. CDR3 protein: CASNWGGGIEQFF. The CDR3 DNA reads TGTGCCAGCAACTGGGGAGGGGGAATTGAGCAGTTCTTC. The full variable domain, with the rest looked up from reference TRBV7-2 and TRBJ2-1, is GAGVSQSPSNKVTEKGKDVELRCDPISGHTALYWYRQSLGQGLEFLIYFQGNSAPDKSGLPSDRFSAERTGGSVSTLTIQRTQQEDSAVYLCASNWGGGIEQFFGPGTRLTVL.

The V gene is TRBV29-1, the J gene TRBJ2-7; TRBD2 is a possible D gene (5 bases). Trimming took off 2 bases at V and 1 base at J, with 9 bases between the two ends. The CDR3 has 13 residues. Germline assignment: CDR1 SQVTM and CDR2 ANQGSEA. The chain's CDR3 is CSVESGDSYEQYF. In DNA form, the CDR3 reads TGCAGCGTTGAAAGCGGTGATTCCTACGAGCAGTACTTC.

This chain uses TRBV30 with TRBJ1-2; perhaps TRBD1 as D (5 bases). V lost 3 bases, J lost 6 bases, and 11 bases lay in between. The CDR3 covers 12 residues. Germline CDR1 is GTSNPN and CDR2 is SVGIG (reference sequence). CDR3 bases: TGTGCCTGGAGCGACAGAGAAAATGGCTACACCTTC. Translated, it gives CAWSDRENGYTF.

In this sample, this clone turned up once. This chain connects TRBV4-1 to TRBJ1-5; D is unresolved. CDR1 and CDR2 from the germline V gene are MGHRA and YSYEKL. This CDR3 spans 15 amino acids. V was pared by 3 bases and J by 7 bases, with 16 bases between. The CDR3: CASSHRPGISQPQHF. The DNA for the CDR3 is TGCGCCAGCAGCCACCGTCCCGGTATTTCCCAGCCCCAGCATTTT.